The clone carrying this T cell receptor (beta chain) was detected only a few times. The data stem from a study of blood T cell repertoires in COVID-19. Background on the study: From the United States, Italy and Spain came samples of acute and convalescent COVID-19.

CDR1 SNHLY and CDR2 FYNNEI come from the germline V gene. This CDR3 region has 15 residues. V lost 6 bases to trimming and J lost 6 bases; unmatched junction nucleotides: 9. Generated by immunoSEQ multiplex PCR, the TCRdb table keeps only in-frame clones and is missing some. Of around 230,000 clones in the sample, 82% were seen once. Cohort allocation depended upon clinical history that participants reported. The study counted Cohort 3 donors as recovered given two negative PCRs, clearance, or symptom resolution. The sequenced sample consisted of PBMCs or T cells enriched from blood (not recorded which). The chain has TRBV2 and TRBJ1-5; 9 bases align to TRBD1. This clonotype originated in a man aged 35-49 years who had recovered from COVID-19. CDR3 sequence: CASRGGQGVSQPQHF. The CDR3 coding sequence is TGTGCCAGCAGAGGGGGACAGGGAGTAAGTCAGCCCCAGCATTTT.